This T cell receptor beta chain derives from a study of T cells in localized non-small cell lung cancer. Study conclusions and caveats: Longer overall survival accompanied higher blood T cell density. The highest T cell clonality was in uninvolved adjacent lung, above tumor.

Unmatched junction bases numbered 6, after V lost 4 bases and J lost 2 bases. Germline values: CDR1 SGHTA, CDR2 FQGNSA. The CDR3 sequence is 15 residues long. This clone was recorded a few times. The antigen is undetermined. The repertoire was sequenced with immunoSEQ multiplex PCR; TCRdb's copy has only in-frame clones and lacks some. The data contain some 56,000 clones, 86% of them seen just once; the ten biggest clones take up 4.5% to 5.5%. The clonotype originates from a woman aged 40-69 years with stage I lung adenocarcinoma. This material consisted of peripheral blood, taken before any cancer treatment. The chain is built from TRBV7-2 and TRBJ1-1; 8 positions agree with TRBD1. Here the CDR3 DNA reads TGTGCCAGCAGCTCTGACAGGGGTTATAACACTGAAGCTTTCTTT. It specifies CASSSDRGYNTEAFF.